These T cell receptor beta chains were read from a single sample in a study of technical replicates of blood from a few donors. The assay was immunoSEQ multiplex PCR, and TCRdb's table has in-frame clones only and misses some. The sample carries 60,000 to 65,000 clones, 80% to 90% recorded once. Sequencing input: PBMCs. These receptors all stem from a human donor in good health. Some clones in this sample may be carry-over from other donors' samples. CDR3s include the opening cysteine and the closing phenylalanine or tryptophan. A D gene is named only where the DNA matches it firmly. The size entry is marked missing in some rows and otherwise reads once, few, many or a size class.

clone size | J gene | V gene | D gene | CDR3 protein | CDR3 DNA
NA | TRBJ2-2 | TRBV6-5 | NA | CASSRKAAGELFF | TGTGCCAGCAGCCGAAAAGCCGCCGGGGAGCTGTTTTTT
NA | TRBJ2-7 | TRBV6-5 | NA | CASSDSPYEQYF | TGTGCCAGCAGTGACAGTCCCTACGAGCAGTACTTC
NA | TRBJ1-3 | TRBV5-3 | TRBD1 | CARSQGQGSGNTIYF | TGTGCCAGAAGCCAGGGACAGGGGTCCGGAAACACCATATATTTT
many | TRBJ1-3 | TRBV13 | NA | CASSLDSSSGNTIYF | TGTGCCAGCAGCTTAGACAGCTCCTCTGGAAACACCATATATTTT
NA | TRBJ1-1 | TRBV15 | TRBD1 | CATSTGQAEAFF | TGTGCCACCAGCACCGGACAGGCGGAAGCTTTCTTT
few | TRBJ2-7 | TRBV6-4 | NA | CASAFLDSPGYEQYF | TGTGCCAGCGCGTTCTTAGACAGTCCAGGATACGAGCAGTACTTC
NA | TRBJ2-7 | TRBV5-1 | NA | CASSPGTTSPYEQYF | TGCGCCAGCAGCCCAGGTACGACTAGTCCCTACGAGCAGTACTTC
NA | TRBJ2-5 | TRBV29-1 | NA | CSVNTRWSLQETQYF | TGCAGCGTTAACACTCGGTGGAGCCTCCAAGAGACCCAGTACTTC
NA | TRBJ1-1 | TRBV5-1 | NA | CASSFSGGNTEAFF | TGCGCCAGCAGCTTTTCCGGTGGGAACACTGAAGCTTTCTTT
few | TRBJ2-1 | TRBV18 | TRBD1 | CASSPRAGGNEQFF | TGTGCCAGCTCACCAAGAGCAGGGGGCAATGAGCAGTTCTTC
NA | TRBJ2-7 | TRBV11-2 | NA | CASSFGRGYEQYF | TGTGCCAGCAGCTTCGGCAGGGGCTACGAGCAGTACTTC
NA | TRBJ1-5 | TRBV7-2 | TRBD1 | CASSSRDRGGREPQHF | TGTGCCAGCAGCTCTAGGGACAGGGGAGGTAGGGAGCCCCAGCATTTT
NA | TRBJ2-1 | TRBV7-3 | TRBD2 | CASSNGTSRRNEQFF | TGTGCCAGCAGCAATGGGACTAGCCGGCGCAATGAGCAGTTCTTC
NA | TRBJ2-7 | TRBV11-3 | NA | CASSLGGQDEQYF | TGTGCCAGCAGCTTAGGGGGGCAGGACGAGCAGTACTTC
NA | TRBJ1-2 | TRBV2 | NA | CASSDSGSNYGYTF | TGTGCCAGCAGTGACTCGGGATCTAACTATGGCTACACCTTC
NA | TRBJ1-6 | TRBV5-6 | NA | CASSPDRIGSPLHF | TGTGCCAGCAGCCCTGACAGGATCGGATCACCCCTCCACTTT
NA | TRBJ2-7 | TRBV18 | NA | CASSPRQGNYEQYF | TGTGCCAGCTCACCACGGCAGGGTAACTACGAGCAGTACTTC
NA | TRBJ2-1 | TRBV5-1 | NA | CASSSQAYNEQFF | TGCGCCAGCAGCAGCCAAGCCTACAATGAGCAGTTCTTC